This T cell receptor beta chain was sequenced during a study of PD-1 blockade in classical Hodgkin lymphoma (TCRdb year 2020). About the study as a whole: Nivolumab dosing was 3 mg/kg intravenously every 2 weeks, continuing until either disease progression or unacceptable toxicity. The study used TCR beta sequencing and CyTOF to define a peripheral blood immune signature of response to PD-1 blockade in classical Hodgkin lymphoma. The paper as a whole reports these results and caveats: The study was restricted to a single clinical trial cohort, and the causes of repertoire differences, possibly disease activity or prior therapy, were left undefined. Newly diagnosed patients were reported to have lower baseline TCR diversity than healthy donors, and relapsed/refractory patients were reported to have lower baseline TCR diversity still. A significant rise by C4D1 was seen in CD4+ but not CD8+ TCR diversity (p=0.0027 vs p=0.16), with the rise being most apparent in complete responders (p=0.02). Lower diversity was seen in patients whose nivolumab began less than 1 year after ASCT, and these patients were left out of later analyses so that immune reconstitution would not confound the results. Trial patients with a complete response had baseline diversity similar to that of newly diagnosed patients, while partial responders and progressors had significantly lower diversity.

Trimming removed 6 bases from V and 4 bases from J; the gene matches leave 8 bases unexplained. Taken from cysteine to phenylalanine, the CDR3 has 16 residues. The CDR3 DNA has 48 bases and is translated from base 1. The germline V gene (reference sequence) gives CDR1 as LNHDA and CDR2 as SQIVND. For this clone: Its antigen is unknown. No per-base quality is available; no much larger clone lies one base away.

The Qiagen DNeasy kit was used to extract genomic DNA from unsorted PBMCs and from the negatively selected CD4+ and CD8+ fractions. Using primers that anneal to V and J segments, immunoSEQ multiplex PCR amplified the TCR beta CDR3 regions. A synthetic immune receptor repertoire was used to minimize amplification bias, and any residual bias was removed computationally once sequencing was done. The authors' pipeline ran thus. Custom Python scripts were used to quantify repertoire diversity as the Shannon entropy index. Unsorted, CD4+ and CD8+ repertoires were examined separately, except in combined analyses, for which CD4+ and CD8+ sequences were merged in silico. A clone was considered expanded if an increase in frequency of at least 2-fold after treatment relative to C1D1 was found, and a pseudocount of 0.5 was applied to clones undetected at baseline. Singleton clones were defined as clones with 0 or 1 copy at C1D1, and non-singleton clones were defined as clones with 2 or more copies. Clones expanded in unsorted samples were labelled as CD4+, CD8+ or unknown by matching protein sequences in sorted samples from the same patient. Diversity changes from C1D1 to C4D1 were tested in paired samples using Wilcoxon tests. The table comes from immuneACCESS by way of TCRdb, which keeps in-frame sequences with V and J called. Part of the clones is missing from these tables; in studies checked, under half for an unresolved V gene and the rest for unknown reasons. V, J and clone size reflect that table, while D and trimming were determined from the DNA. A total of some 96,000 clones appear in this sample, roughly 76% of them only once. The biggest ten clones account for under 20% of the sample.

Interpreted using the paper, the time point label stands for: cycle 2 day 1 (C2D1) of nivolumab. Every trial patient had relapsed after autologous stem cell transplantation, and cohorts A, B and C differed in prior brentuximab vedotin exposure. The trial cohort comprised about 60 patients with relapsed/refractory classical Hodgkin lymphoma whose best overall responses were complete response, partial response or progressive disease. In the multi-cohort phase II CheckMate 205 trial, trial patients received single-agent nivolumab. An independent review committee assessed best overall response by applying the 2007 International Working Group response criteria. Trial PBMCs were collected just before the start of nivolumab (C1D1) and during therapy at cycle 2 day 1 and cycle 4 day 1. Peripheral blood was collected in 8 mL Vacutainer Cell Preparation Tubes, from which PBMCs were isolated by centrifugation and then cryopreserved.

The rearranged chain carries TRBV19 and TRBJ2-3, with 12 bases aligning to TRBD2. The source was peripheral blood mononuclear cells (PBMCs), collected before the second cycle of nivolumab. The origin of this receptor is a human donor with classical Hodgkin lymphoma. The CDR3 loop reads CASRRLAGGPADTQYF. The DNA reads TGTGCCAGTAGGAGGCTAGCGGGAGGGCCAGCAGATACGCAGTATTTT.